This note documents a single T cell receptor (beta chain) sequence. Antigen unknown. This sample is part of a study of graft-versus-host responses after intestinal transplantation. About the study: Multivisceral, liver-intestinal, or isolated intestinal transplants were performed in recipients. Anti-thymocyte globulin induction preceded 2 to 4 years of tacrolimus and steroid maintenance in all recipients. Study-wide findings and caveats: Present in recipient marrow, GvH clones included some that appeared first in ileum or blood.

Generated by immunoSEQ multiplex PCR, the TCRdb table keeps only in-frame clones and is missing some. The table lists tens of thousands of clones, 82% of them singletons. Germline CDR1 reads MNHEY; CDR2 reads SVGAGI. Trimming left V 2 bases short and J 2 bases short, with 7 bases between. The CDR3 extends over 14 amino acids. The sequenced sample was unstimulated CD4+ T cells sorted from spleen or lymph node cells, obtained before intestinal transplant. The chain combines TRBV6-5 with TRBJ1-5; D may be TRBD1 (5 bases). The clonotype was recovered from a human donor who received an intestinal transplant. The CDR3 loop reads CASSYDSGNQPQHF. The CDR3 nucleotides are TGTGCCAGCAGTTACGACAGTGGCAATCAGCCCCAGCATTTT.